This T cell receptor beta chain was recorded in a study of identical twins (dated by TCRdb to 2015 to 2016). Regarding the study in general: The study deep-sequenced TCR alpha and beta repertoires from monozygotic twins, unrelated adults of various ages and cord blood to test whether fetal clonotypes persist. To rule out contamination, replicate twin experiments were performed at different times with different library preparation protocols.

This clonotype showed up just once. Its antigen remains unidentified. Per-nucleotide qualities are absent, and no much larger clonotype sits a single base away. From its cysteine to its phenylalanine, the CDR3 spans 13 amino acids. The kept DNA is CDR3 alone, 39 bases in frame from the first base. Sequences SNHLY (CDR1) and FYNNEI (CDR2) are obtained from the germline V gene. V is trimmed back by 4 bases and J by 6 bases, and the junction contains 4 bases that no gene match accounts for. Overall study results and their limits: Because the same donors could not be followed over many years, conclusions were based on cross-sectional statistical analysis. Compared with coincidental sharing between unrelated individuals, an excess of low generation-probability sequences was observed among out-of-frame TCR alpha sequences shared between twins. Out-of-frame TCR alpha sharing in monozygotic twins was systematically underestimated by recombination models, whereas sharing between unrelated individuals was in agreement with the recombination models. Invariant T cells such as MAIT and iNKT could partly confound zero-insertion analyses, though diverse VJ usage argued against this for most clonotypes. In beta out-of-frame sequences, excess twin sharing was weaker, because having fewer shared sequences lowered the signal-to-noise ratio. Abundant cord blood beta clonotypes had fewer insertions, young adult naive repertoires showed a similar but weaker trend, and memory repertoires showed no such trend.

The method behind the library was 5' RACE. For sequencing, an Illumina HiSeq 2000 was employed. A universal primer binding site was introduced by template switching, and a unique molecular identifier was present in the final cDNA, enabling accurate counting of TCR cDNA molecules. Specific primers in the conserved constant-segment region were used to synthesize first-strand cDNA for the TCR alpha and beta chains. Each cDNA library was double barcoded, with a SMART-Mk sample barcode plus Illumina barcodes, to control for contamination. TruSeq adapter sequences along with Illumina sample barcodes were introduced in two successive PCR steps. The TCR alpha and beta cDNA libraries were sequenced on the Illumina HiSeq platform using custom primers. In the authors' own workflow: Raw reads were processed with MiGEC to extract unique molecular identifiers, and MiXCR was used to determine CDR3 positions. For each individual, recombination models were inferred using an EM algorithm with the repgenHMM and IGoR tools. Shared clonotypes were analyzed with the tcR package in R, and sharing was normalized by the product of cloneset sizes. To study raw recombination free of thymic and clonal selection effects, out-of-frame nonproductive sequences were analyzed. TCRdb reworked the public reads: Q25 trimming with fastp, MiXCR clone assembly, productive beta chains retained. Duplicate CDR3 protein sequences are folded into a single record with the most common DNA and genes. TCRdb, rather than the study authors, made the V and J calls. This sample comprises 1.5 million to 2 million distinct CDR3 sequences, around 29% of them detected only once. Clones ranked in the top ten supply over 0.25% of the sample.

All donors were healthy Caucasians. The chain links TRBV2 with TRBJ1-1; TRBD1 lines up with 8 middle nucleotides. What was sequenced was cord blood. The receptor comes from a newborn girl in good health. Here is the DNA: TGTGCCAGCAGTGTGCAGGGGGCGGCTGAAGCTTTCTTT. Its amino acids are CASSVQGAAEAFF.